This paragraph reports one T cell receptor (beta chain). Its antigen is unknown. Base qualities are not recorded, but no much larger clone differs from it by a single base. The trial excluded patients who had a history of autoimmune disease or were on systemic immunosuppression. Peripheral blood for TCR sequencing was collected from all dose cohorts at baseline, on cycle 4 day 1, and on cycle 7 day 1. The samples were taken from a phase I, first-in-human, multicenter, open-label dose-escalation trial of ivuxolimab. Adults with locally advanced or metastatic melanoma, renal cell, hepatocellular, or head and neck squamous cell carcinoma were enrolled in the trial. Before TCR sequencing, CD4+ and CD8+ T cells were separately sorted from peripheral blood. Genomic DNA was extracted from sorted cells for sequencing of the TCRbeta CDR3 region. The immunoSEQ Assay was used to sequence the TCRbeta CDR3 regions. What TCRdb holds here is the immuneACCESS table cut down to in-frame rearrangements. Part of the clones is not present; checked against another copy, under half of the missing clones reflect an unresolved V gene, and the others are unexplained. The sample includes about 95,000 clones, with around 85% observed a single time. The ten top clones hold roughly 3.8% of the sample.

This record belongs to a study of OX40 agonist ivuxolimab in advanced cancers. For the wider study: Ivuxolimab, which targeted the costimulatory receptor OX40 (CD134), was an agonistic, fully human IgG2 monoclonal antibody. Of the 50 to 55 dose-escalation patients, hepatocellular carcinoma was present in approximately 20, melanoma in some 15, renal cell carcinoma in 9 and head and neck cancer in 9. Prior anti-PD-1, anti-PD-L1 or anti-CTLA-4 therapy was permitted, and checkpoint inhibitors had been received by about two fifths of dose-escalation patients. The paper covers the monotherapy dose-escalation part of the phase I ivuxolimab trial, which included N ≈ 50 patients. Partial responses occurred in three dose-escalation patients: two with cutaneous melanoma and one with hepatocellular carcinoma. The point of sequencing TCRbeta in the periphery was to test whether ivuxolimab changed TCR sequence diversity and drove clonal T-cell expansion. Intravenous ivuxolimab was administered to patients every 2 weeks at six dose levels: 0.01, 0.1, 0.3, 1.5, 3 and 10 mg/kg. The dose-escalation cohort was about 83% male with a mean age of roughly 60 years, ranging from roughly 20 to 85.

CDR1 and CDR2 (MGHRA, YSYEKL) derive from the germline V gene. The CDR3 starts with the cysteine, ends with the phenylalanine, and has 15 residues. Of the read, only the CDR3 DNA is kept; its 45 bases are in frame from base 1. General study outcomes and caveats: Low levels of normalized T-cell clonal expansion were also seen in some nonresponding patients. In the 0.1-3.0 mg/kg groups, partial responders were among the patients with the lowest normalized peripheral clonal expansion, particularly in CD8+ T cells. After ivuxolimab, more expanded clones were found on average in CD8+ T cells than in CD4+ T cells. Clonal expansion of both CD4+ and CD8+ blood T cells was observed from baseline to week 6 at doses 0.1 to 3.0 mg/kg. The antigen specificity of the peripheral T cells that underwent clonal expansion was not determined.

This chain joins TRBV4-1 to TRBJ2-5; TRBD1 might be the D gene, on 6 matching bases. The J call is uncertain, as TRBJ2-7 better fits the DNA end. The origin of this receptor is an adult with an advanced solid tumor such as melanoma, head and neck, liver or kidney cancer. Sequenced here: CD4+ or CD8+ T cells sorted from blood, sampled in a trial of the OX40 agonist ivuxolimab. The bases read TGCGCCAGCAGCCTCGAGGGGGAGAGTGTATACGAGCAGTACTTC. This translates into CASSLEGESVYEQYF.